This TCR beta chain was captured by sequencing in a study of blood T cell repertoires in COVID-19. Original analysis: The assay estimated nucleated cells by amplifying reference gene primers. The protocol was immunoSEQ multiplex PCR, while the TCRdb copy is restricted to in-frame clones and leaves out a portion. For V, J and clone size, that table is used; D and trimming come from the DNA. Seen here are under 300,000 clones, about nine tenths observed once, and the top ten hold under 2.5%. Germline lookup yields CDR1 SGHTA and CDR2 FQGTGA. The CDR3 loop spans 13 amino acids. V was cut by 5 bases and J by 7 bases, with 14 bases left in between. The study recruited people aged roughly 18 to 100 years across approximately 23 US areas. Participants' own reports of clinical history determined their cohort assignment.

The sample consisted of PBMCs or T cells enriched from blood (not recorded which). The receptor was derived from a young woman who had recovered from COVID-19. The chain links TRBV7-3 to TRBJ2-5; D is possibly TRBD2 (5 bases). CDR3 in DNA: TGTGCCAGCAGCCAAAGCGGACCTGGGACCCAGTACTTC. Its protein is CASSQSGPGTQYF.